This TCR beta chain was documented in a study of blood T cell repertoires in COVID-19. Trimming took off 0 bases at V and 4 bases at J, with 13 bases between the two ends. Germline lookup yields CDR1 SGHRS and CDR2 YFSETQ. This CDR3 spans 15 amino acids. Authors' methods: Nucleated cell counts were estimated from reference gene primer amplification. The assay was immunoSEQ multiplex PCR, and TCRdb's table has in-frame clones only and misses some. V and J calls and clone size come straight from that table; D and trimming were deduced from the DNA. The data show fewer than 350,000 clones, roughly nine tenths seen once.

The receptor was derived from a young woman with COVID-19, enrolled during active disease. The chain employs TRBV5-1 and TRBJ1-2, with D perhaps TRBD1 (6 bases). The sample taken for sequencing was peripheral blood. The CDR3 nucleotides read TGCGCCAGCAGCTTGGGTACGACAGGCATCTATGGCTACACCTTC. Protein product: CASSLGTTGIYGYTF.